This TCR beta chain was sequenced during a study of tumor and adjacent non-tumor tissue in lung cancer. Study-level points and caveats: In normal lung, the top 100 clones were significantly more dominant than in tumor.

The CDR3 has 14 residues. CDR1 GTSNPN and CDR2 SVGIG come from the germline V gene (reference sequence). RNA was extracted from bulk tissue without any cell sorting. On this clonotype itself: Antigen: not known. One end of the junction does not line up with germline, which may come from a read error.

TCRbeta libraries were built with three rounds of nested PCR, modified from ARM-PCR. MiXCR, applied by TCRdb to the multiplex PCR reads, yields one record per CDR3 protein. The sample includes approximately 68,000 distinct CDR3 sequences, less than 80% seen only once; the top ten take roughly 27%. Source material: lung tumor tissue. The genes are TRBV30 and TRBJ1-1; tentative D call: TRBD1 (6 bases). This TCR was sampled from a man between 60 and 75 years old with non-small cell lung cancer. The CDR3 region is CAWIRTASNAEAFF. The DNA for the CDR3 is TGTGCCTGGATCCGGACAGCGTCGAACGCTGAAGCTTTCTTT.